The entry below gives a single T cell receptor beta chain sequence along with its context. Together with thyroid ultrasound, orbital computed tomography, serum thyroxine and TRAb, clinical symptoms were used for diagnoses. The PBMCs were sourced from fresh peripheral blood (about 10 ml). TCR beta CDR3 region amplification was performed from RNA transcripts. RT-PCR in the first round (using the HTBI primer set) targeted the TCR CDR3. TCRdb independently ran MiXCR on the multiplex PCR reads; one entry per CDR3 protein. In the table there are some 370,000 distinct CDR3 sequences, about 18% of which are singletons. This sample is part of a study of T cells in Graves' hyperthyroidism and ophthalmopathy. CDR3 length equals 14 residues. CDR1 MGHDK and CDR2 SYGVNS come from the germline V gene. The V and J ends lost 3 bases and 1 base respectively, with 10 bases between them.

Input material: blood. The chain couples TRBV25-1 to TRBJ2-7; D gene ambiguous. This TCR was recovered from a woman aged 25 to 39 with Graves' hyperthyroidism that later progressed to Graves' ophthalmopathy. CDR3 amino acids: CASSEAALSYEQYF. CDR3 in DNA: TGTGCCAGCAGTGAGGCAGCGCTTTCCTACGAGCAGTACTTC.